The sequence of this TCR beta chain was determined in a study of T cell responses to AZD1222 COVID-19 vaccine. This clone was seen just once. Trimming took off 1 base at V and 2 bases at J, with 23 bases between the two ends. The germline CDR1 and CDR2 sequences are LNHDA and SQIVND (reference sequence). CDR3 length equals 19 residues. This table comes from immunoSEQ multiplex PCR, and its TCRdb copy is limited to in-frame clones, with some not included. The profile shows about 200,000 clones, around 94% of them singletons. V is TRBV19 and J is TRBJ1-2; maybe TRBD1 (5 bases). This TCR was sampled from an adult who received the MenACWY meningococcal vaccine as a control. Specimen: peripheral blood, collected 28 days after the second dose of the MenACWY control vaccine. The CDR3 DNA follows: TGTGCCAGTAGTATAGTACGACGGAGCCCAGGGAGGATGAACTATGGCTACACCTTC. It yields the protein CASSIVRRSPGRMNYGYTF.